The clone carrying this T cell receptor beta chain has more than one count but fewer than ten. The target antigen is unknown. The V end was cut by 7 bases, the J end by 4 bases, with 12 bases between. The CDR3 totals 12 residues. CDR1 and CDR2 (germline): SQVTM, ANQGSEA. The data were taken from a study of human T cells and chemical hapten exposure. Study findings and constraints: After DPC sensitization, TCRs above 1 in 1000 frequency showed no change. Expanded TCRs clustered into significantly more large CDR3 similarity groups than controls, the analysis revealed.

Authors' data handling: Sequenced samples showed a median of approximately 100,000 TCRs each, with counts running from approximately 20,000 to 700,000. TCRdb redid the calling of the RACE reads with MiXCR, one entry per CDR3 protein. The V and J calls come from TCRdb's annotation, not from the publication. The sample lists around 56,000 distinct CDR3 sequences, approximately 10% occurring once. Time point here: pre-sensitization, week 0. Treatment specified: therapeutic diphenylcyclopropenone sensitization with weekly scalp DPC. The sequencing used whole blood, collected in connection with sensitization to the hapten diphenylcyclopropenone (DPC). V gene TRBV29-1 combines with J gene TRBJ2-3; D is unresolved. The sequence was obtained from a man in his forties with alopecia areata. Some clones in this sample may be carry-over from other donors' samples. Here the CDR3 DNA reads TGCAGCGCCGCACTTACCGCAGATACGCAGTATTTT. Encoded protein: CSAALTADTQYF.